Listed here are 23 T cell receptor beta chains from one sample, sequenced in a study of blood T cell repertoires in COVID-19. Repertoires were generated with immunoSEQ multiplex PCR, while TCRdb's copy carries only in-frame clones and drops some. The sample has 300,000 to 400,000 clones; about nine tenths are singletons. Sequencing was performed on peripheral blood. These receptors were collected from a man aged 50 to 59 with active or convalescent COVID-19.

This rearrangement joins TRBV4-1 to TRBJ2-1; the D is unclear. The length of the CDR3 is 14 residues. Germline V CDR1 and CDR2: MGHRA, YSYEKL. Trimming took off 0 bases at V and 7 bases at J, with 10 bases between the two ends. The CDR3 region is CASSQDVSRNEQFF. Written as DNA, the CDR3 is TGCGCCAGCAGCCAAGACGTCTCGCGGAATGAGCAGTTCTTC.

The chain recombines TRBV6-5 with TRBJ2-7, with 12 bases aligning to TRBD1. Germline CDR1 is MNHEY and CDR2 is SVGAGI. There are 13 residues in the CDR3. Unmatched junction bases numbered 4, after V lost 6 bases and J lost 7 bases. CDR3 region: CASRGQGAYEQYF. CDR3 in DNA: TGTGCCAGCAGGGGACAGGGGGCTTATGAGCAGTACTTC.

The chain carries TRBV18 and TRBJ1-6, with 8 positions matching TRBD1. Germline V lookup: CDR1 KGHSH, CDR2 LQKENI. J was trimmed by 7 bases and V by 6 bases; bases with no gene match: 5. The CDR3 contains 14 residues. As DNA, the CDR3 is TGTGCCAGCTCGCAACAGGGGGACAATTCACCCCTCCACTTT. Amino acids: CASSQQGDNSPLHF.

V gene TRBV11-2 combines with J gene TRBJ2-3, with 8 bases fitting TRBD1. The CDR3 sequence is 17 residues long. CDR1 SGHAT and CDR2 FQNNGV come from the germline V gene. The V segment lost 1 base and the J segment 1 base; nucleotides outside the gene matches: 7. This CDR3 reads CASSLVGRGRRTDTQYF. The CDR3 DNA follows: TGTGCCAGCAGCTTAGTGGGCAGGGGGCGTCGCACAGATACGCAGTATTTT. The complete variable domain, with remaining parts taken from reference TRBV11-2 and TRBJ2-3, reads EAGVAQSPRYKIIEKRQSVAFWCNPISGHATLYWYQQILGQGPKLLIQFQNNGVVDDSQLPKDRFSAERLKGVDSTLKIQPAKLEDSAVYLCASSLVGRGRRTDTQYFGPGTRLTVL.

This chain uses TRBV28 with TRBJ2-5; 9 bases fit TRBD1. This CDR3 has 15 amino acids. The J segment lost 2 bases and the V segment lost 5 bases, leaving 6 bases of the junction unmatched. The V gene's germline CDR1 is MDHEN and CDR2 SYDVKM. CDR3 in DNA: TGTGCCAGCAGTCCCTCGGGACAGGGTCAAGAGACCCAGTACTTC. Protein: CASSPSGQGQETQYF.

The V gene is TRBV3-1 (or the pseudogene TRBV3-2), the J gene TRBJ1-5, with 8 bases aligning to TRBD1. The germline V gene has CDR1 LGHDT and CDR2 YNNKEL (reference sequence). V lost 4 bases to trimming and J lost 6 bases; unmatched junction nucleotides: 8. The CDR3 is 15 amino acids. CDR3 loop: CASSRGTGIGQPQHF. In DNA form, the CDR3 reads TGTGCCAGCAGCCGCGGGACAGGAATCGGTCAGCCCCAGCATTTT.

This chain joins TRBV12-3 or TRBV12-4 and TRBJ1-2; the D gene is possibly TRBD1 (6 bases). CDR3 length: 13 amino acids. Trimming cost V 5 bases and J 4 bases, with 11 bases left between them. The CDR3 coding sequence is TGTGCCAGCAGTCCGGGACATAGCTATGGCTACACCTTC. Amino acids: CASSPGHSYGYTF.

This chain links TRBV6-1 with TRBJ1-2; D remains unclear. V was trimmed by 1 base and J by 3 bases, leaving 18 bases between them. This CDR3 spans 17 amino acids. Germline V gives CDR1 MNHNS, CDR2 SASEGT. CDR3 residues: CASSEGRWVGVYYGYTF. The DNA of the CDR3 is TGTGCCAGCAGTGAAGGGAGGTGGGTGGGTGTTTACTATGGCTACACCTTC.

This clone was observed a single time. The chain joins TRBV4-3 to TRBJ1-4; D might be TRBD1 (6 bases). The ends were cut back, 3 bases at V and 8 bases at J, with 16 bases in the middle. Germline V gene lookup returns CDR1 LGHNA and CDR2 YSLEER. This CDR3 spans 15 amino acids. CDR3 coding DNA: TGCGCCAGCAGCCAGGCGGGGGCGGGTGGCGAAAAACTGTTTTTT. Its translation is CASSQAGAGGEKLFF.

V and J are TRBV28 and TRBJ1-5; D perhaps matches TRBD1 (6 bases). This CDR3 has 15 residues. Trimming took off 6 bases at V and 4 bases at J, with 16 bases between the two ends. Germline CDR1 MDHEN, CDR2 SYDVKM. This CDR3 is CASRSGQLLNQPQHF. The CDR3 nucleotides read TGTGCCAGCAGATCTGGACAGTTACTAAATCAGCCCCAGCATTTT. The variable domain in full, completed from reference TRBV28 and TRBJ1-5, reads DVKVTQSSRYLVKRTGEKVFLECVQDMDHENMFWYRQDPGLGLRLIYFSYDVKMKEKGDIPEGYSVSREKKERFSLILESASTNQTSMYLCASRSGQLLNQPQHFGDGTRLSIL.

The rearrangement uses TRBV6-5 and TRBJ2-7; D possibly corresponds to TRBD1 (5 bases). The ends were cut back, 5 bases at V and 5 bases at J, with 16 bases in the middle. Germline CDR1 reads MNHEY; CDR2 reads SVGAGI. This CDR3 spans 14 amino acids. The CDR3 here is CASSPLFGRDEQYF. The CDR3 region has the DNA TGTGCCAGCAGTCCCCTCTTTGGCAGGGACGAGCAGTACTTC.

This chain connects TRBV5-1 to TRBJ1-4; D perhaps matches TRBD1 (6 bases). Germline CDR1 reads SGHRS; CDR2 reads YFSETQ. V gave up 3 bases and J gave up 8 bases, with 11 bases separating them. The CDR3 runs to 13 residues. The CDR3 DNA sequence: TGCGCCAGCAGCTCGGACAGTCTGGAAAAACTGTTTTTT. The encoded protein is CASSSDSLEKLFF.

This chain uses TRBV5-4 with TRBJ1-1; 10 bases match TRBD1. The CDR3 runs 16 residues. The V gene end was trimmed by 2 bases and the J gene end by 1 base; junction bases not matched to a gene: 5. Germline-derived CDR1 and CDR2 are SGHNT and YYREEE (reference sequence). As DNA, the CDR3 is TGTGCCAGCAGCTTAGGGACAGGGGCAGGGAACACTGAAGCTTTCTTT. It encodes CASSLGTGAGNTEAFF.

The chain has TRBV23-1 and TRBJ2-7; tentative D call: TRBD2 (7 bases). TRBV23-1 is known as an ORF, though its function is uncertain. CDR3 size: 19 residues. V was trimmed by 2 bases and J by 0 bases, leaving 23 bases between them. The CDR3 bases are TGCGCCAGCAGTCAAAAGGGGGGGCAGGGCCGCCTCTTCTCCTACGAGCAGTACTTC. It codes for CASSQKGGQGRLFSYEQYF.

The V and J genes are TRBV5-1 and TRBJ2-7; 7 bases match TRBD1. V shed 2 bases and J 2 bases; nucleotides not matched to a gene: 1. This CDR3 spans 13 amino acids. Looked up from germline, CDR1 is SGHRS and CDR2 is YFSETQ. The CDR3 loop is CASSFQGAYEQYF. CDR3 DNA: TGCGCCAGCAGCTTTCAGGGGGCCTACGAGCAGTACTTC.

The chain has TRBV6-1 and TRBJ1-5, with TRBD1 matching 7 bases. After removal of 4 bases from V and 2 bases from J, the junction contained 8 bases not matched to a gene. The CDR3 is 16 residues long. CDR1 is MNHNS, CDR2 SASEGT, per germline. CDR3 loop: CASSVVFTGGNQPQHF. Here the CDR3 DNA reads TGTGCCAGCAGTGTAGTGTTCACAGGGGGCAATCAGCCCCAGCATTTT.

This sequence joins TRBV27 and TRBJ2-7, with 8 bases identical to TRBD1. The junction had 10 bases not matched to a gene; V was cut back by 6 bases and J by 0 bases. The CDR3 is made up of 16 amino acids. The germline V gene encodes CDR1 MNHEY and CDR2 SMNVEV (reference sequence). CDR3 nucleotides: TGTGCCAGCAGCCGGACAGGGCCCCTCCCCTCCTACGAGCAGTACTTC. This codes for CASSRTGPLPSYEQYF.

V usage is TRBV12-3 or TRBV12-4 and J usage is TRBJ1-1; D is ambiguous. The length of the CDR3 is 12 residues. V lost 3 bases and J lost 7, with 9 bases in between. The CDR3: CASSFPYSEAFF. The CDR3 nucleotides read TGTGCCAGCAGTTTTCCCTACAGTGAAGCTTTCTTT.

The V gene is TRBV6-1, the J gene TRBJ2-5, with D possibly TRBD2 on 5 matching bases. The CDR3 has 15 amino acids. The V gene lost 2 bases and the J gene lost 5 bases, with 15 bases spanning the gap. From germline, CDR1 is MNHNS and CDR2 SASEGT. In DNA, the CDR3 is TGTGCCAGCAGTGAAATGAGGGCGCGAGTGGAGACCCAGTACTTC. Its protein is CASSEMRARVETQYF.

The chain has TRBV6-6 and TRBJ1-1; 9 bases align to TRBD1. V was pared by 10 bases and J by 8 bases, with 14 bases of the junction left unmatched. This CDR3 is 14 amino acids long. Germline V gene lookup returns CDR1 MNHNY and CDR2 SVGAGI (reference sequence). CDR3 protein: CATTSGTGTSEAFF. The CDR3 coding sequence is TGTGCCACGACGTCCGGGACAGGGACCTCCGAAGCTTTCTTT.

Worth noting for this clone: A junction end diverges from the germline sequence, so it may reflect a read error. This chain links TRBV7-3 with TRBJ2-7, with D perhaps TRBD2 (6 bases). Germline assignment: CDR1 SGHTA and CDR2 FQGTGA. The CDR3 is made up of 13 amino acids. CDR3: CASSAPGTSRMVF. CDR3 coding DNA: TGTGCCAGCAGCGCCCCCGGTACTAGCAGGATGGTATTC.

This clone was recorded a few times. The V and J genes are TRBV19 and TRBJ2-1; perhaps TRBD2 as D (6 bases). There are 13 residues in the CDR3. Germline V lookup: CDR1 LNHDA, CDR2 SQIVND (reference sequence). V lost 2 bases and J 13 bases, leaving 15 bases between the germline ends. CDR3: CASSITGTQGQFF. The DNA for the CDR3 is TGTGCCAGTAGTATAACCGGGACTCAAGGTCAGTTCTTC.

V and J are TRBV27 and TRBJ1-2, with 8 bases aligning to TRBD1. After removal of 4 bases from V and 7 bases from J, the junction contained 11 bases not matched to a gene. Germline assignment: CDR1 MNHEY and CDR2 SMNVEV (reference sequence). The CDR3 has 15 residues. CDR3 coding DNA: TGTGCCAGCAGTTCCGTGACAGGGGCTAGGGGTGGCTACACCTTC. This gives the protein CASSSVTGARGGYTF.